The entry below gives a single T cell receptor beta chain sequence along with its context. The source of the sample is a study of blood T cell repertoires in COVID-19. Germline V gene data show CDR1 as SGHAT and CDR2 as FQNNGV. This CDR3 comprises 13 residues. Trimming left V 5 bases short and J 7 bases short, with 13 bases between. Only in-frame clones appear in the TCRdb table, and some are missing; sequencing was by immunoSEQ multiplex PCR. The profile shows fewer than 85,000 clones, approximately 74% of them singletons. The receptor's source is a human donor with acute or convalescent COVID-19. The donor label of this sample is uncertain. V and J are TRBV11-2 and TRBJ2-3, with D tentatively TRBD2 (5 bases). The source material was peripheral blood. The CDR3 reads CASSSDRGNTQYF. The CDR3 DNA follows: TGTGCCAGCAGCAGCGACCGAGGGAATACGCAGTATTTT. Supplemented by reference TRBV11-2 and TRBJ2-3, the full variable domain reads EAGVAQSPRYKIIEKRQSVAFWCNPISGHATLYWYQQILGQGPKLLIQFQNNGVVDDSQLPKDRFSAERLKGVDSTLKIQPAKLEDSAVYLCASSSDRGNTQYFGPGTRLTVL.